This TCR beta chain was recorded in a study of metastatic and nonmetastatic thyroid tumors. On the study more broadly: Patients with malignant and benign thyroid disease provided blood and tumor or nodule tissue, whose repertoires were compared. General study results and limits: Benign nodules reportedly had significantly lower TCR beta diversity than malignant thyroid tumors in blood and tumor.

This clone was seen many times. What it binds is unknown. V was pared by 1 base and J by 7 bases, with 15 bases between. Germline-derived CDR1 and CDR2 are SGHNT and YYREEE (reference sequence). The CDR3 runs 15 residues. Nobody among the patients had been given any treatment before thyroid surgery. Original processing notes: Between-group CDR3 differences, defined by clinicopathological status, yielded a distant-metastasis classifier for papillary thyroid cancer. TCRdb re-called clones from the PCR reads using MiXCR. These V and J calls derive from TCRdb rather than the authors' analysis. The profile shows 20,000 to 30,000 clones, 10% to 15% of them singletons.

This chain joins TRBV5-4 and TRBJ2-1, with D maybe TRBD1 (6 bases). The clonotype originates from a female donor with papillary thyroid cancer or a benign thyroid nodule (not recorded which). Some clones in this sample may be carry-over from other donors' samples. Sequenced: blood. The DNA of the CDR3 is TGTGCCAGCAGCTTGTCAAGGGGGTGGGGGAATGAGCAGTTCTTC. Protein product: CASSLSRGWGNEQFF.